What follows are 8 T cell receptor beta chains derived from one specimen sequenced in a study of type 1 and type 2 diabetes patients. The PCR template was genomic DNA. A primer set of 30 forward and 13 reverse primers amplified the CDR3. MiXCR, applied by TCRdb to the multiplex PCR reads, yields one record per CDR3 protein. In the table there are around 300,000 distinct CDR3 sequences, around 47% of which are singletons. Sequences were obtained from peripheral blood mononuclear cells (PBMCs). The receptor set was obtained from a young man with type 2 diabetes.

This CDR3 reads CAWSVGLASGELFF. The CDR3 bases are TGTGCCTGGAGTGTAGGGCTAGCGAGCGGGGAGCTGTTTTTT. This chain joins TRBV25-1 and TRBJ2-2; D is possibly TRBD2 (6 bases). Trimming left V 11 bases short and J 7 bases short, with 20 bases between. The CDR3 runs 14 residues. Germline V CDR1 and CDR2: MGHDK, SYGVNS.

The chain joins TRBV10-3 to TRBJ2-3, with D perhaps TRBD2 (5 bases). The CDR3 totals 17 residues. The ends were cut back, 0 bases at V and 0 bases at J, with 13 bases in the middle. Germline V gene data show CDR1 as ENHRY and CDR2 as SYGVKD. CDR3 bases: TGTGCCATCAGTGAGTCGAGACCGGGGATGAGCACAGATACGCAGTATTTT. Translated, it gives CAISESRPGMSTDTQYF.

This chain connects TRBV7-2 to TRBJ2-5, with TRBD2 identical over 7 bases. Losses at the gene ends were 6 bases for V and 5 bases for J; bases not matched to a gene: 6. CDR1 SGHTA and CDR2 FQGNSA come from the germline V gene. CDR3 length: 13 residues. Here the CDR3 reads CASRLPGGETQYF. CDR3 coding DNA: TGTGCCAGCAGGTTGCCGGGGGGTGAGACCCAGTACTTC.

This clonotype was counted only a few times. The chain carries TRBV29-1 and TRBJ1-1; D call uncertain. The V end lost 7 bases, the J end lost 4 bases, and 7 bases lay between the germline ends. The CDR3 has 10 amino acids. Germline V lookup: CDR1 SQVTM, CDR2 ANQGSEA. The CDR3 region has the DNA TGCAGCGCTGAGATCACTGAAGCTTTCTTT. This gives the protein CSAEITEAFF.

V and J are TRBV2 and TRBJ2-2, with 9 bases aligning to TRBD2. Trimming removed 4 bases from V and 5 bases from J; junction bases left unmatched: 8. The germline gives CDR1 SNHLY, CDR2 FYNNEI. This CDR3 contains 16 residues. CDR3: CASSGLGLAGTGELFF. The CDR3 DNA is TGTGCCAGCAGTGGGTTGGGACTAGCAGGGACCGGGGAGCTGTTTTTT. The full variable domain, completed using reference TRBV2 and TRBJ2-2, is EPEVTQTPSHQVTQMGQEVILRCVPISNHLYFYWYRQILGQKVEFLVSFYNNEISEKSEIFDDQFSVERPDGSNFTLKIRSTKLEDSAMYFCASSGLGLAGTGELFFGEGSRLTVL.

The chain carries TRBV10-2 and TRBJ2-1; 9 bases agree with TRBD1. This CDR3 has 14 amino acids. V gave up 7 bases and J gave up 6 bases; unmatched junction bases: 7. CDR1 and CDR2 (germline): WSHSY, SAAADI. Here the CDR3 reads CASIAGQGFNEQFF. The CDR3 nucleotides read TGCGCCAGCATTGCGGGACAGGGTTTCAATGAGCAGTTCTTC.

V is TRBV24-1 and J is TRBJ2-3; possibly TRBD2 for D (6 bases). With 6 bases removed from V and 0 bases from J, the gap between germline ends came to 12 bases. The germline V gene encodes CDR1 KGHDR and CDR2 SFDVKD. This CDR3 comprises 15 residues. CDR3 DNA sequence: TGTGCCACCAGTCCAGTAGCGGCAAGCACAGATACGCAGTATTTT. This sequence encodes CATSPVAASTDTQYF.

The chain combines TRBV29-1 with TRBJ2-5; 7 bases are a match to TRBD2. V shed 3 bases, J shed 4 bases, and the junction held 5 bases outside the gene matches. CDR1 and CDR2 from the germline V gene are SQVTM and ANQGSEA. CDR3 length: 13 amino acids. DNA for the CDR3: TGCAGCGTTGAGCGGGGGTCTGGAGAGACCCAGTACTTC. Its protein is CSVERGSGETQYF.